These 3 T cell receptor beta chains share one sample of origin, sequenced in a study of early T cells in non-severe SARS-CoV-2 infection. Each CDR3 protein is one row after TCRdb ran MiXCR on the 5' RACE reads. The sample lists tens of thousands of distinct CDR3 sequences, more than 9% occurring once. The sample consisted of whole blood. These receptors originate from an adult who was a healthcare worker with PCR-confirmed SARS-CoV-2 infection or an uninfected control (not recorded which).

This clonotype showed up just a few times. The V call is TRBV13, the J call TRBJ2-7; 14 nucleotides align to TRBD2. Germline CDR1 reads PRHDT; CDR2 reads FYEKMQ (reference sequence). Germline trimming cut 5 bases from V and 7 bases from J; bases unmatched to any gene: 4. CDR3 length: 14 residues. CDR3 in amino acids: CASSPTSGREEQYF. The CDR3 coding sequence is TGTGCCAGCAGCCCGACTAGCGGGAGGGAGGAGCAGTACTTC. Full variable domain (rest looked up from reference TRBV13 and TRBJ2-7): AAGVIQSPRHLIKEKRETATLKCYPIPRHDTVYWYQQGPGQDPQFLISFYEKMQSDKGSIPDRFSAQQFSDYHSELNMSSLELGDSALYFCASSPTSGREEQYFGPGTRLTVT.

This clonotype was detected only a few times. This rearrangement joins TRBV6-6 to TRBJ2-2; TRBD2 aligns across 7 bases. V shed 7 bases and J 5 bases; nucleotides not matched to a gene: 10. Germline CDR1 and CDR2: MNHNY and SVGAGI (reference sequence). CDR3 size: 15 residues. The CDR3: CASTSAGVGTGELFF. CDR3 bases: TGTGCCAGCACCTCCGCGGGGGTAGGAACCGGGGAGCTGTTTTTT.

There are many counts of this clonotype. The gene calls are TRBV20-1 and TRBJ1-5; D is possibly TRBD1 (6 bases). The CDR3 runs 16 residues. Per germline, CDR1 DFQATT and CDR2 SNEGSKA (reference sequence). Trimming removed 1 base from V and 1 base from J, with 14 bases in between. The CDR3 here is CSARARAGESNQPQHF. The DNA of the CDR3 is TGCAGTGCTAGAGCCCGCGCAGGGGAAAGCAATCAGCCCCAGCATTTT.